This record looks at one TCR beta chain sequence and its context. What it recognizes is unknown. Here immunoSEQ multiplex PCR was the method, and the copy in TCRdb shows in-frame clones only, minus some. The sample lists about 120,000 clones; approximately 90% were seen once. The sample is drawn from a study of T cell responses to AZD1222 COVID-19 vaccine. The CDR3 runs 14 residues. CDR1 and CDR2 from the germline V gene are MNHEY and SMNVEV (reference sequence). Trimming stripped 7 bases from V and 5 bases from J, with 15 bases between. Findings and limits, study-wide: Baseline antibody screening turned up just a handful of seropositive AZD1222 recipients. Clonal diversity was possibly underestimated, and white British individuals and females predominated among donors. Along spike, vaccine-associated CD4 TCRs were found throughout, with dominance at 160-218 and 743-854. Close to half of all spike-specific TCRs reportedly target regions of the variants that are unmutated.

The sequencing here drew on peripheral blood, taken 28 days after the second dose of the MenACWY control vaccine. The origin of this receptor is an adult who received the MenACWY meningococcal vaccine as a control. This chain uses TRBV27 with TRBJ2-1; D remains ambiguous. The CDR3 DNA sequence: TGTGCCAGCACCCAAAGGCCCAGGAACAATGAGCAGTTCTTC. This encodes CASTQRPRNNEQFF.